A single sample gave rise to the 7 T cell receptor beta chains below, sequenced in a study of beta chain features in type 1 diabetes. Every bit of the isolated RNA underwent reverse transcription, so sequencing read expressed TCRB transcripts. Assay used: immunoSEQ multiplex PCR; TCRdb lists only in-frame clones, some missing. The sample lists approximately 200,000 clones, 9.6% occurring once. Input material: naive CD4+ T cells from blood. All receptors come from a woman between 18 and 30 years old in good health.

This clone was found a few times. The chain links TRBV4-1 to TRBJ1-2; TRBD1 matches 10 bases. In germline, CDR1 is MGHRA, CDR2 YSYEKL. The CDR3 covers 16 residues. The ends lost 0 bases at V and 8 bases at J; junction bases unmatched: 9. The CDR3 loop reads CASSQDPPGTGEGYTF. The CDR3 region has the DNA TGCGCCAGCAGCCAAGATCCTCCCGGGACAGGGGAAGGCTACACCTTC.

The table lists this clone with a few counts. Additional DNA sequences in this sample encode the identical CDR3. The chain uses TRBV7-9 and TRBJ1-2, with D perhaps TRBD1 (6 bases). The CDR3 spans 14 residues. The germline gives CDR1 SEHNR, CDR2 FQNEAQ (reference sequence). Between the trimmed V and J ends, which lost 4 bases and 4 bases, there was a span of 13 bases. CDR3 DNA sequence: TGTGCCAGCAGCTCTGGCAGGGGCGGCTATGGCTACACCTTC. Translating it yields CASSSGRGGYGYTF.

This chain joins TRBV9 and TRBJ2-6; D perhaps matches TRBD2 (6 bases). CDR1 and CDR2 from the germline V gene are SGDLS and YYNGEE. V was shortened by 4 bases and J by 0 bases, with 14 bases between the two germline ends. The CDR3 contains 17 residues. The CDR3 is CASSREGLRSGANVLTF. In DNA form, the CDR3 reads TGTGCCAGCAGCCGAGAGGGACTGCGCTCTGGGGCCAACGTCCTGACTTTC.

This rearrangement joins TRBV27 to TRBJ2-1, with 10 bases identical to TRBD2. Trimming removed 2 bases from V and 5 bases from J; junction bases left unmatched: 9. The CDR3 has 17 amino acids. CDR1 and CDR2 from the germline V gene are MNHEY and SMNVEV (reference sequence). CDR3 in amino acids: CASSLARRTSGNNEQFF. The CDR3, as DNA: TGTGCCAGCAGTTTAGCCCGGCGAACTAGCGGGAACAATGAGCAGTTCTTC.

This clone was seen ten or more times. Because the CDR3's place on the DNA is in doubt, the DNA is left out and the CDR3 is given as listed by TCRdb. V and J are TRBV28 and TRBJ2-3; the tabulated D call, TRBD2, remains unverified against the DNA. Germline lookup yields CDR1 MDHEN and CDR2 SYDVKM. The CDR3 is 12 amino acids in total, end residues counted. The CDR3 is CASSSSRSGQYF.

The chain employs TRBV2 and TRBJ2-5; a possible D gene is TRBD2 (6 bases). Germline-derived CDR1 and CDR2 are SNHLY and FYNNEI. This CDR3 has 14 amino acids. Trimming cost V 4 bases and J 5 bases, with 14 bases left between them. The DNA for the CDR3 is TGTGCCAGCAGTGCATTCGGGGCGGGGGAGACCCAGTACTTC. Residues: CASSAFGAGETQYF.

The V and J genes are TRBV6-6 and TRBJ2-7; 9 positions agree with TRBD1. This CDR3 contains 16 residues. The germline V gene encodes CDR1 MNHNY and CDR2 SVGAGI (reference sequence). V was clipped by 0 bases and J by 5 bases; unmatched bases: 8. CDR3 residues: CASSYSRPGQGHEQYF. The CDR3 nucleotides are TGTGCCAGCAGTTACTCGAGACCGGGACAGGGCCACGAGCAGTACTTC.